Detailed here is one T cell receptor beta chain. CDR3 size: 14 residues. Germline trimming cut 2 bases from V and 7 bases from J; bases unmatched to any gene: 7. CDR1 is LNHDA, CDR2 SQIVND, per germline (reference sequence). Data came from immunoSEQ multiplex PCR; TCRdb stores just in-frame clones and leaves some out. Found here are around 30,000 clones, 70% to 90% of them singletons; the top ten hold 30% to 40%. The sample is drawn from a study of OX40 agonist ivuxolimab in advanced cancers. For the study at large: Patients with prior anti-PD-1, anti-PD-L1 or anti-CTLA-4 therapy were eligible; approximately 37% had some.

It was autoimmune disease history or systemic immunosuppression that excluded patients. This chain links TRBV19 with TRBJ1-1; 7 bases agree with TRBD1. The receptor was isolated from an adult with an advanced solid tumor such as melanoma, head and neck, liver or kidney cancer. The sample was CD4+ or CD8+ T cells sorted from blood, taken in a trial of the OX40 agonist ivuxolimab. CDR3 in amino acids: CASSILGRGGEAFF. DNA for the CDR3: TGTGCCAGTAGTATATTAGGCAGGGGGGGTGAAGCTTTCTTT.